This is a list of T cell receptor beta chains from one sample in a study of technical replicates of blood from several donors. The method was immunoSEQ multiplex PCR; TCRdb's version includes in-frame clones alone and lacks a portion of them. Of about 85,000 clones in the sample, 90% to 95% are singletons; the top ten hold roughly 0.25%. The sequenced sample consisted of T cells isolated from PBMCs. The receptor set was obtained from a human donor in good health. CDR3s include the opening cysteine and the closing phenylalanine or tryptophan. D genes are given only for firm matches. The size of a clone is reported for some rows only, either as once, few or many, or as a class for expanded clones.

j_call v_call clone_size d_call cdr3_aa cdr3_nt
TRBJ2-1 TRBV2 - TRBD2 CASSLLADYNEQFF TGTGCCAGCAGTTTGCTAGCGGATTACAATGAGCAGTTCTTC
TRBJ2-7 TRBV28 once - CASRTQGTEQYF TGTGCCAGCAGGACCCAGGGGACCGAGCAGTACTTC
TRBJ2-5 TRBV13 - TRBD1 CASSSLDRDQETQYF TGTGCCAGCAGCTCTTTGGACAGGGATCAAGAGACCCAGTACTTC
TRBJ2-5 TRBV7-9 once TRBD1 CASSVTSGDRVQETQYF TGTGCCAGCAGCGTAACATCCGGGGACAGGGTGCAAGAGACCCAGTACTTC
TRBJ1-2 TRBV7-6 - - CASSLSTAGYGYTF TGTGCCAGCAGCTTATCGACAGCCGGATATGGCTACACCTTC
TRBJ2-5 TRBV4-1 - TRBD1 CASSQETGGEETQYF TGCGCCAGCAGCCAAGAGACAGGGGGAGAAGAGACCCAGTACTTC
TRBJ2-7 TRBV12-5 - - CASGSLRTGERSYEQYF TGTGCTAGTGGTTCCCTCCGTACGGGGGAGCGCTCCTACGAGCAGTACTTC
TRBJ2-3 TRBV2 - TRBD2 CASSIRGGRGGGPPATDTQYF TGTGCCAGCAGTATACGAGGGGGTCGCGGGGGGGGACCCCCAGCCACAGATACGCAGTATTTT
TRBJ1-6 TRBV4-1 few TRBD1 CASSPTGAYSSPLHF TGCGCCAGCAGCCCAACAGGGGCTTATAGTTCACCCCTCCACTTT
TRBJ2-7 TRBV27 - TRBD2 CASMLAGSYEQYF TGTGCCAGCATGTTAGCGGGGTCCTACGAGCAGTACTTC
TRBJ1-3 TRBV27 - - CASSFRPGGNTIYF TGTGCCAGCAGTTTCCGGCCGGGAGGAAACACCATATATTTT
TRBJ2-2 TRBV4-1 - - CASSQSGTNTGELFF TGCGCCAGCAGCCAATCCGGGACTAACACCGGGGAGCTGTTTTTT
TRBJ2-3 TRBV2 - TRBD2 CASSGPLDHLAGGTDTQYF TGTGCCAGCAGTGGACCCCTCGACCATCTAGCGGGAGGTACAGATACGCAGTATTTT
TRBJ2-1 TRBV19 once - CASSIDAAYSYNEQFF TGTGCCAGTAGTATAGATGCGGCGTACTCCTACAATGAGCAGTTCTTC
TRBJ2-1 TRBV9 - - CASSAGLNEQFF TGTGCCAGCAGTGCGGGGCTAAATGAGCAGTTCTTC
TRBJ1-2 TRBV2 once - CASSEYQQGLSNYGYTF TGTGCCAGCAGTGAATATCAGCAGGGCCTGTCCAACTATGGCTACACCTTC
TRBJ1-1 TRBV7-9 - - CASSSIQRGSAEAFF TGTGCCAGCAGCTCCATACAAAGAGGTTCCGCTGAAGCTTTCTTT
TRBJ1-5 TRBV19 few - CASSVTVQPQHF TGTGCCAGTAGTGTGACAGTTCAGCCCCAGCATTTT
TRBJ2-5 TRBV5-1 - - CASSFSNQETQYF TGCGCCAGCAGCTTTTCTAACCAAGAGACCCAGTACTTC
TRBJ1-1 TRBV6-5 - - CASSYSRQVNTEAFF TGTGCCAGCAGTTACTCGAGACAGGTGAACACTGAAGCTTTCTTT
TRBJ1-4 TRBV25-1 - - CATGFGETASNEKLFF TGTGCCACGGGTTTCGGGGAGACGGCATCTAATGAAAAACTGTTTTTT
TRBJ2-1 TRBV10-2 - TRBD2 CASKLAGGSNEQFF TGCGCCAGCAAACTAGCGGGAGGAAGCAATGAGCAGTTCTTC
TRBJ2-5 TRBV10-3 - TRBD2 CAISDRAGARETQYF TGTGCCATCAGTGATAGGGCGGGAGCCCGAGAGACCCAGTACTTC
TRBJ2-7 TRBV6-5 - - CASSYAGTGYEQYF TGTGCCAGCAGTTACGCGGGCACGGGCTACGAGCAGTACTTC
TRBJ2-7 TRBV6-1 - TRBD1 CASSRTGVSYEQYF TGTGCCAGCAGCAGGACAGGGGTGTCCTACGAGCAGTACTTC
TRBJ2-7 TRBV5-1 - - CASSLEQNSYEQYF TGCGCCAGCAGCTTGGAACAGAACTCCTACGAGCAGTACTTC
TRBJ2-5 TRBV7-8 - - CASSLPRQNQETQYF TGTGCCAGCAGCTTACCCCGACAGAACCAAGAGACCCAGTACTTC
TRBJ2-3 TRBV9 once - CASSVAGVLTDTQYF TGTGCCAGCAGCGTAGCGGGAGTGCTGACAGATACGCAGTATTTT
TRBJ2-2 TRBV14 - TRBD1 CASSQVGWDSKNTGELFF TGTGCCAGCAGCCAAGTAGGTTGGGACAGCAAAAACACCGGGGAGCTGTTTTTT
TRBJ1-6 TRBV11-3 once - CASSLDRRLQSSYNSPLHF TGTGCCAGCAGCTTAGATCGGAGGTTACAGAGCTCCTATAATTCACCCCTCCACTTT
TRBJ1-2 TRBV2 - - CASSVPAGNYGYTF TGTGCCAGCAGTGTTCCTGCGGGAAACTATGGCTACACCTTC
TRBJ2-1 TRBV15 - TRBD1 CATSRGGFQYNEQFF TGTGCCACCAGCCGAGGGGGCTTTCAGTACAATGAGCAGTTCTTC
TRBJ1-2 TRBV30 - - CAWSKLTGSFTF TGTGCCTGGTCCAAGTTAACAGGGAGTTTCACCTTC
TRBJ2-2 TRBV4-1 once TRBD2 CASSQAGRDTGELFF TGCGCCAGCAGCCAAGCAGGGAGGGACACCGGGGAGCTGTTTTTT
TRBJ2-7 TRBV5-4 - TRBD2 CASSHPGLASYEQYF TGTGCCAGCAGCCATCCGGGACTAGCGTCGTACGAGCAGTACTTC
TRBJ1-1 TRBV5-5 - - CASSLEWLNTEAFF TGTGCCAGCAGCTTGGAGTGGCTGAACACTGAAGCTTTCTTT
TRBJ1-1 TRBV10-1 - TRBD1 CASRAGGAGTEAFF TGCGCCAGCAGAGCAGGGGGCGCGGGCACTGAAGCTTTCTTT
TRBJ2-5 TRBV5-1 - TRBD1 CASGGTGGRETQYF TGCGCCAGCGGGGGGACAGGCGGTCGAGAGACCCAGTACTTC
TRBJ2-6 TRBV4-1 - TRBD1 CASSQFEGQGEWDLTF TGCGCCAGCAGCCAATTCGAGGGACAGGGAGAGTGGGACCTGACTTTC
TRBJ2-7 TRBV5-1 once - CASSLAVGHSYEQYF TGCGCCAGCAGCTTGGCCGTTGGACACTCTTACGAGCAGTACTTC
TRBJ1-2 TRBV2 - TRBD1 CASLGPRQGSYGYTF TGTGCCAGCCTAGGACCCAGACAGGGGTCGTATGGCTACACCTTC